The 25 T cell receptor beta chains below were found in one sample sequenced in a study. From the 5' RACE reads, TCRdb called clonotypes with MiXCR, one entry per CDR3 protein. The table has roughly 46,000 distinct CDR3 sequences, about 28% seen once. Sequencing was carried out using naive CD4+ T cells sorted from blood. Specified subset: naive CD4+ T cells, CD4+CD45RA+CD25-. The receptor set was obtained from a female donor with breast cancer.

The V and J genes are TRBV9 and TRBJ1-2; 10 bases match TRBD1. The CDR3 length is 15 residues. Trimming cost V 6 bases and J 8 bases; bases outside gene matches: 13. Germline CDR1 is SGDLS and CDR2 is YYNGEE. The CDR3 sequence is CASTNNLDRGRGYTF. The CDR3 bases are TGTGCCAGCACCAACAACTTGGACAGGGGGAGAGGCTACACCTTC.

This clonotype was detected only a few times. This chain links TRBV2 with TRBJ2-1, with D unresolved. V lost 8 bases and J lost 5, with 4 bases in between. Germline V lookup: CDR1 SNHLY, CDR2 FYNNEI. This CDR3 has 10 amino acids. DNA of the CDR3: TGTGCCAGCGACGACAATGAGCAGTTCTTC. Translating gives CASDDNEQFF.

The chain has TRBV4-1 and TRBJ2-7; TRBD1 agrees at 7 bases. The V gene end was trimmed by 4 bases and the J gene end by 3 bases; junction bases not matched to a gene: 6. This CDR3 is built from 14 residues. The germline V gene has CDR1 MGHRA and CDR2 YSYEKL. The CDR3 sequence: CASSRQQGYYEQYF. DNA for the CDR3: TGCGCCAGCAGCCGCCAACAGGGGTACTACGAGCAGTACTTC.

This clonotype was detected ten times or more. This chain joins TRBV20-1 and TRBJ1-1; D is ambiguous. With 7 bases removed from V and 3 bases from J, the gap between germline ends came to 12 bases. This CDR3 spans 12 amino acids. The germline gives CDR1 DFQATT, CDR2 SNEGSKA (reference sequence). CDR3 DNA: TGCAGTGAGGGCAGTGGAGACACTGAAGCTTTCTTT. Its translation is CSEGSGDTEAFF.

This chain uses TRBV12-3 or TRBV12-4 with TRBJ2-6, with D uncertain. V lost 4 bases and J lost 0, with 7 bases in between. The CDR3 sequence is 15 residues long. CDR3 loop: CASSYGFSGANVLTF. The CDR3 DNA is TGTGCCAGCAGTTACGGGTTCTCTGGGGCCAACGTCCTGACTTTC.

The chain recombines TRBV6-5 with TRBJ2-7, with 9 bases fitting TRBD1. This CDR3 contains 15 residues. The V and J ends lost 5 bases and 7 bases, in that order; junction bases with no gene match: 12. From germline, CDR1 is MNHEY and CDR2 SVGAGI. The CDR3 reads CASSLGQGKTNEQYF. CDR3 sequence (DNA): TGTGCCAGCAGTCTGGGACAGGGAAAAACCAATGAGCAGTACTTC.

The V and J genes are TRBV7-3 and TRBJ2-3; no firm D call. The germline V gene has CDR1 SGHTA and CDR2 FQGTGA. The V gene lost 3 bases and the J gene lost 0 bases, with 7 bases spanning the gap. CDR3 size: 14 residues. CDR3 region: CASSFDASTDTQYF. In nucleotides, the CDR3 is TGTGCCAGCAGCTTTGATGCCAGCACAGATACGCAGTATTTT. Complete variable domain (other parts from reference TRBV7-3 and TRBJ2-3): GAGVSQTPSNKVTEKGKYVELRCDPISGHTALYWYRQSLGQGPEFLIYFQGTGAADDSGLPNDRFFAVRPEGSVSTLKIQRTERGDSAVYLCASSFDASTDTQYFGPGTRLTVL.

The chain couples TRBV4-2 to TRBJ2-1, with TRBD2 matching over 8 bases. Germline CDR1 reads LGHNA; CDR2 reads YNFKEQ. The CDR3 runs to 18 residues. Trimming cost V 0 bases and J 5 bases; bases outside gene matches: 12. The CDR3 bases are TGTGCCAGCAGCCAAGAATGGCTAGCGGGCGGTAGGAACAATGAGCAGTTCTTC. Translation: CASSQEWLAGGRNNEQFF.

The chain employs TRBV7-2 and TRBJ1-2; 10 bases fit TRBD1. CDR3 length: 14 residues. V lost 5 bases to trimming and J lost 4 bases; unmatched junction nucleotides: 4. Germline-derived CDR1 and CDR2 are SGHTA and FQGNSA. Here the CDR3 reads CTSSVDRGPYGYTF. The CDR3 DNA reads TGTACCAGCAGCGTAGACAGGGGGCCCTATGGCTACACCTTC.

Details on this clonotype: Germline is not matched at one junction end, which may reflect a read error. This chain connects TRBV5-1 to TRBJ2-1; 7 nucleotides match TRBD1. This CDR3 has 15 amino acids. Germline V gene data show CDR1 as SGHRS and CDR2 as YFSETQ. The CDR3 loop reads CAGSSDRVVRDEQFF. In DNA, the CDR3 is TGCGCCGGCAGCTCTGACAGGGTAGTACGGGATGAGCAGTTCTTC.

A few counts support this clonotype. The CDR3 region has the DNA TGTGCCAGCAGCTTAGCTTACCGAGGGGGAAGTAGGACCGGGGAGCTGTTTTTT. Translation: CASSLAYRGGSRTGELFF. V usage is TRBV7-2 and J usage is TRBJ2-2; the D gene is possibly TRBD1 (6 bases). V was cut by 0 bases and J by 5 bases, with 19 bases left in between. This CDR3 is 18 amino acids long. Germline V gene sequence: CDR1 SGHTA, CDR2 FQGNSA.

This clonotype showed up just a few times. CDR3 region: CASTTGTDTQYF. The CDR3 DNA follows: TGTGCCAGCACGACCGGCACAGATACGCAGTATTTT. The V and J genes are TRBV9 and TRBJ2-3, with no clear D. V was clipped by 6 bases and J by 1 base, with 6 bases between them. CDR1 is SGDLS, CDR2 YYNGEE, per germline. The CDR3 is 12 amino acids.

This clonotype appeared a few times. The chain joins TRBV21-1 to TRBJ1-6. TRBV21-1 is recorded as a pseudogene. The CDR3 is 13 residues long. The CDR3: CASSKGLNSPLHF. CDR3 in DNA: TGTGCCAGCAGCAAAGGGTTGAATTCACCCCTCCACTTT.

The CDR3, as DNA: TGTGCCAGCAGTGATGCCCTCCGGCACGAGCAGTACTTC. Protein sequence: CASSDALRHEQYF. This sequence joins TRBV25-1 and TRBJ2-7; no reliable D call. Between the trimmed V and J ends, which lost 3 bases and 5 bases, there was a span of 11 bases. Germline assignment: CDR1 MGHDK and CDR2 SYGVNS. The CDR3 consists of 13 residues.

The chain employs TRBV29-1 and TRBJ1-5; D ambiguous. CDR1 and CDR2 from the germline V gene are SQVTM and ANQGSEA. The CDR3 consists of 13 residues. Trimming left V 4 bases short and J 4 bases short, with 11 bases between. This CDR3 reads CSVVPDGNQPQHF. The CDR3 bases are TGCAGCGTTGTCCCTGACGGGAATCAGCCCCAGCATTTT. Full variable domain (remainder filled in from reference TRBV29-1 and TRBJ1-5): SAVISQKPSRDICQRGTSLTIQCQVDSQVTMMFWYRQQPGQSLTLIATANQGSEATYESGFVIDKFPISRPNLTFSTLTVSNMSPEDSSIYLCSVVPDGNQPQHFGDGTRLSIL.

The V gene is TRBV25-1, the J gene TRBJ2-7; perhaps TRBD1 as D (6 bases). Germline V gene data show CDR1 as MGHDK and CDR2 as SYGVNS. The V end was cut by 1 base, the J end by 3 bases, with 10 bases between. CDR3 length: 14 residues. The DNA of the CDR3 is TGTGCCAGCAGTGAATCCCACAGGGACTACGAGCAGTACTTC. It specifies CASSESHRDYEQYF.

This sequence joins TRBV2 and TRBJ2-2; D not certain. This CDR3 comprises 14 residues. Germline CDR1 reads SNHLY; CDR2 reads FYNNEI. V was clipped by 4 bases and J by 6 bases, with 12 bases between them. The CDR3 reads CASSGGVRAGELFF. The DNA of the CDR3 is TGTGCCAGCAGTGGAGGCGTGCGTGCCGGGGAGCTGTTTTTT.

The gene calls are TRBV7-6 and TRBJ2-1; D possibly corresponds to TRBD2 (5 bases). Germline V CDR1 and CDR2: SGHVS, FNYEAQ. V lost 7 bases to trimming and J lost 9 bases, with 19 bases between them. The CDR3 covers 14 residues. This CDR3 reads CASNLNLASSEQFF. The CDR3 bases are TGTGCCAGCAACCTTAACCTAGCTTCAAGTGAGCAGTTCTTC.

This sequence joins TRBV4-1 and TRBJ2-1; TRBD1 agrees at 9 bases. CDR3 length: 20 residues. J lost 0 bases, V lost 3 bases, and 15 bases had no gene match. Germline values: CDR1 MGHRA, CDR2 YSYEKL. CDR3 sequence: CASSQPRTGAAGRSYNEQFF. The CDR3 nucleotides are TGCGCCAGCAGCCAGCCTCGGACAGGGGCAGCGGGACGCTCCTACAATGAGCAGTTCTTC.

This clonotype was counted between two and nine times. CDR3 amino acids: CSASGGAGRDTQYF. CDR3 coding DNA: TGCAGTGCTAGCGGGGGGGCCGGGAGGGATACGCAGTATTTT. The V call is TRBV20-1, the J call TRBJ2-3, with 8 bases identical to TRBD2. Per the germline V gene, CDR1 is DFQATT and CDR2 is SNEGSKA (reference sequence). CDR3 length: 14 residues. Trimming at V came to 3 bases and at J to 6 bases, leaving 8 bases not matched to a gene.

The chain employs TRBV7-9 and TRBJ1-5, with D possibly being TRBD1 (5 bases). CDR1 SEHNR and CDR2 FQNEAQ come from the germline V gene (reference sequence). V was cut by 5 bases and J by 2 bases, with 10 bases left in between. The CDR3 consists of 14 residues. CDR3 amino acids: CASSRPRGNQPQHF. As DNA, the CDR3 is TGTGCCAGCAGCAGGCCCAGGGGCAATCAGCCCCAGCATTTT.

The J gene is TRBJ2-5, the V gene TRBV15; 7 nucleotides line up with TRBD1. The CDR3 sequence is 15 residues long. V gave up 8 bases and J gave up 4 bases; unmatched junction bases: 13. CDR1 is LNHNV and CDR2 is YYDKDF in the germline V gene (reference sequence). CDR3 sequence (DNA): TGTGCCACCCAGGGGGAAGACTTTATCGGAGAGACCCAGTACTTC. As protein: CATQGEDFIGETQYF.

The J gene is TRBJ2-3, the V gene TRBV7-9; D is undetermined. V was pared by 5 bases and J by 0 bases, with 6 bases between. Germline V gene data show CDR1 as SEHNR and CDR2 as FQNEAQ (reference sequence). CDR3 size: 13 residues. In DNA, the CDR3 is TGTGCCAGCAGCCCAGCGAGCACAGATACGCAGTATTTT. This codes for CASSPASTDTQYF.

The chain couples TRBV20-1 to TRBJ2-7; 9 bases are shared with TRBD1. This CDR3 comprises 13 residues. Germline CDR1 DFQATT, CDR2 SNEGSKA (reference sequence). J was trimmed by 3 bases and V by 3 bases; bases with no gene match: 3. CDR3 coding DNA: TGCAGTGCTAGCCCGGGACAGGGCTACGAGCAGTACTTC. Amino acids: CSASPGQGYEQYF.

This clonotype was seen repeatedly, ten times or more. In DNA, the CDR3 is TGTGCCAGCAGCCCTACAATGAACACTGAAGCTTTCTTT. The encoded protein is CASSPTMNTEAFF. This sequence joins TRBV9 and TRBJ1-1; no firm D call. Germline V gene lookup returns CDR1 SGDLS and CDR2 YYNGEE. This CDR3 has 13 amino acids. V shed 4 bases and J shed 0 bases, with 7 bases lying between them.